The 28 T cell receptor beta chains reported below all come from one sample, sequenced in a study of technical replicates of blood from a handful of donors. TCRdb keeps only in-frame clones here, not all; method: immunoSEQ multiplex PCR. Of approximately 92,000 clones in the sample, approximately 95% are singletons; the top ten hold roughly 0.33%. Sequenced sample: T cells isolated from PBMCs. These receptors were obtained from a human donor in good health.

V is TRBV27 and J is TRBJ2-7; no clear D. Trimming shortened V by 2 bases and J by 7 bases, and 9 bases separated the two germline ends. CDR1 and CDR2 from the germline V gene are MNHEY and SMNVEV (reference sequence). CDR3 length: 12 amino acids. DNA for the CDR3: TGTGCCAGCAGTTTAAACTTAGCAGAGCAGTACTTC. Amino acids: CASSLNLAEQYF.

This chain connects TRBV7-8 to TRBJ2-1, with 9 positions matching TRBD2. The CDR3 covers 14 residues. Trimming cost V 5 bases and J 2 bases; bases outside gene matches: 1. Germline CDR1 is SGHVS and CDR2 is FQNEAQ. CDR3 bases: TGTGCCAGCAGCGCTAGCGGGACCTACAATGAGCAGTTCTTC. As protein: CASSASGTYNEQFF.

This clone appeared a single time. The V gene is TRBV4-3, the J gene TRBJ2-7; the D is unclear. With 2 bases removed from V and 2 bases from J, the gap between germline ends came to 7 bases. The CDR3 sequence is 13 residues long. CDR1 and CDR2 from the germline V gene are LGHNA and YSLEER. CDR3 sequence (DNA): TGCGCCAGCAGCCAACATAGAGCCTACGAGCAGTACTTC. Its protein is CASSQHRAYEQYF.

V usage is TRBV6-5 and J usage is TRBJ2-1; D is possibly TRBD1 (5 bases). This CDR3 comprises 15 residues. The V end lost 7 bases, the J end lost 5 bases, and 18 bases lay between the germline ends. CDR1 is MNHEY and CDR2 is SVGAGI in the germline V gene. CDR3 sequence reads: CASTGAGPAHNEQFF. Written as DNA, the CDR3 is TGTGCCAGCACTGGGGCAGGACCGGCCCACAATGAGCAGTTCTTC.

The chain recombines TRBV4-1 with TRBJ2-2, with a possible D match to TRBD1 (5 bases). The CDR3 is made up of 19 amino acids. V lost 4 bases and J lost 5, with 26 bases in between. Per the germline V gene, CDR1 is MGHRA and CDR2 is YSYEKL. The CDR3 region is CASSRLLGQNFIGTGELFF. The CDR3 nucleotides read TGCGCCAGCAGCCGTTTGTTGGGGCAGAATTTTATAGGGACCGGGGAGCTGTTTTTT.

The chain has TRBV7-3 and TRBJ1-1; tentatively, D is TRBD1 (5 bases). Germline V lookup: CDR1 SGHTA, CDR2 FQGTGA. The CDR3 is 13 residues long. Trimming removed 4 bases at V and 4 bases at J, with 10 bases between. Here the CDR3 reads CASSYGHLTEAFF. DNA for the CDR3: TGTGCCAGCAGCTATGGACACCTCACTGAAGCTTTCTTT.

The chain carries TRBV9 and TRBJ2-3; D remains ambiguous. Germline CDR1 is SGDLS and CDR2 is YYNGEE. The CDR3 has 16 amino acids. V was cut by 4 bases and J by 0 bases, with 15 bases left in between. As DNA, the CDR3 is TGTGCCAGCAGCCCCCTTTCGCAGACTAGCACAGATACGCAGTATTTT. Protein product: CASSPLSQTSTDTQYF.

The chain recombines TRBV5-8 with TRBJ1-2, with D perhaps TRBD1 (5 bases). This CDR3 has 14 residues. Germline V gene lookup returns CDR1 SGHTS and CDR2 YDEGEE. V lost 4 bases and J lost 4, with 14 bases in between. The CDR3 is CASSNGQGAYGYTF. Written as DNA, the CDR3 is TGTGCCAGCAGCAACGGACAAGGAGCCTATGGCTACACCTTC.

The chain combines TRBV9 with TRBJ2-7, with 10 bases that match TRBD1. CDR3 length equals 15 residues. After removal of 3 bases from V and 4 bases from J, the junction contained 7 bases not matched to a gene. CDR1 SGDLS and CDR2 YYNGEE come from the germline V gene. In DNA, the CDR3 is TGTGCCAGCAGCGCCGACAGGGGGCAAGGGTACGAGCAGTACTTC. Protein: CASSADRGQGYEQYF.

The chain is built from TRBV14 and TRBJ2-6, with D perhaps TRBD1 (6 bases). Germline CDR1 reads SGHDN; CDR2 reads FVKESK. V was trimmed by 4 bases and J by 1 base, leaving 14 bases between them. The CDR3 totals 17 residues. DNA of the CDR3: TGTGCCAGCAGCCCTCGACAGGTTAGGTCTGGGGCCAACGTCCTGACTTTC. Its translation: CASSPRQVRSGANVLTF.

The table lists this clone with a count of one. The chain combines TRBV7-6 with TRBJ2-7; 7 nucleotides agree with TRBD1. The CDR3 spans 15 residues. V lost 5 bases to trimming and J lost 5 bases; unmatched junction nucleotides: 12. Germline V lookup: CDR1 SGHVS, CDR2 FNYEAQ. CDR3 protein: CASSAQVNRGHEQYF. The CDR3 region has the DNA TGTGCCAGCAGCGCACAAGTAAACAGGGGTCACGAGCAGTACTTC. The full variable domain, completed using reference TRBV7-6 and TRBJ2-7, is GAGVSQSPRYKVTKRGQDVALRCDPISGHVSLYWYRQALGQGPEFLTYFNYEAQQDKSGLPNDRFSAERPEGSISTLTIQRTEQRDSAMYRCASSAQVNRGHEQYFGPGTRLTVT.

The CDR3 DNA follows: TGTGCCAGCAGCCCCCCCGGGAAGGAGACCCAGTACTTC. Encoded protein: CASSPPGKETQYF. The chain recombines TRBV7-9 with TRBJ2-5; D is perhaps TRBD2 (5 bases). CDR3 length equals 13 residues. V was shortened by 5 bases and J by 5 bases, with 12 bases between the two germline ends. The germline V gene has CDR1 SEHNR and CDR2 FQNEAQ (reference sequence).

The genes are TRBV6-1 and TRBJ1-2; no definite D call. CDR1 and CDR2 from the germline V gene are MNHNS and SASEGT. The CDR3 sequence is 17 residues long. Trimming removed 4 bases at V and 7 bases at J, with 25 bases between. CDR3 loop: CASSVNPMVGEVGGYTF. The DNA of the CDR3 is TGTGCCAGCAGTGTTAACCCTATGGTCGGGGAAGTAGGTGGCTACACCTTC.

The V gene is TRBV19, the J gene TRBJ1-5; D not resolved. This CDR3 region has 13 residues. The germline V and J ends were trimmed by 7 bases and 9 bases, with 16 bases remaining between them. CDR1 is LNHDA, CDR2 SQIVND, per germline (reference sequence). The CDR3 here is CASIPVGGGPQHF. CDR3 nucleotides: TGTGCCAGTATCCCCGTGGGTGGCGGGCCCCAGCATTTT.

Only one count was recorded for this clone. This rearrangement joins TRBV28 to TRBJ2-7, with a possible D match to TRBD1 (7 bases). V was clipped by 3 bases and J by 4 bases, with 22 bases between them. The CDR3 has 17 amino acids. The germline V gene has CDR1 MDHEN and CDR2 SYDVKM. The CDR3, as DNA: TGTGCCAGCAGTTTCCTGACCTCGGGACTCAGGGGGTACGAGCAGTACTTC. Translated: CASSFLTSGLRGYEQYF.

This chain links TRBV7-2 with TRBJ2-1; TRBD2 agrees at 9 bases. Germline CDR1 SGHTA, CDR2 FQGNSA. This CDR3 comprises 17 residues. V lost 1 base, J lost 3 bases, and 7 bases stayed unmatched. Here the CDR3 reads CASSLGPSGNNYNEQFF. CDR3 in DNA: TGTGCCAGCAGCTTAGGGCCTAGCGGGAATAACTACAATGAGCAGTTCTTC.

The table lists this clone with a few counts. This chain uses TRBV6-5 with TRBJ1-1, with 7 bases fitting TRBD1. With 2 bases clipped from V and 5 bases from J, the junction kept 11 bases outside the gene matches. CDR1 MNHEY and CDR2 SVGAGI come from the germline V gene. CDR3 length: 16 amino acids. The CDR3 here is CASSYETGIDGTEAFF. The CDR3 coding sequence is TGTGCCAGCAGTTACGAGACAGGGATAGACGGGACTGAAGCTTTCTTT.

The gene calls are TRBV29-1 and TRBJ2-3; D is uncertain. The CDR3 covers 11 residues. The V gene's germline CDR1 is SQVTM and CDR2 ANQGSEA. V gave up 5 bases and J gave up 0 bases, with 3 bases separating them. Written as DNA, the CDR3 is TGCAGCGTTCCAAGCACAGATACGCAGTATTTT. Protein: CSVPSTDTQYF.

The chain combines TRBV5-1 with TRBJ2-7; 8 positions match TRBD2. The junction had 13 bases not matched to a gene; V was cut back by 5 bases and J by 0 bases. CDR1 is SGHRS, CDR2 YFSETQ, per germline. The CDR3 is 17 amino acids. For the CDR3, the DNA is TGCGCCAGCAGTCCTATCGGGCTAGCGGGCCTCTCCTACGAGCAGTACTTC. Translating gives CASSPIGLAGLSYEQYF.

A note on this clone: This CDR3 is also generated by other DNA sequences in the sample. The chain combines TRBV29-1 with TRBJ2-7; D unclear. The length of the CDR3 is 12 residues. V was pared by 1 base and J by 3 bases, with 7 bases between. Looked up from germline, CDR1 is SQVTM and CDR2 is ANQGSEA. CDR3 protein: CSVEGRGYEQYF. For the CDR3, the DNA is TGCAGCGTTGAAGGCCGAGGCTACGAGCAGTACTTC.

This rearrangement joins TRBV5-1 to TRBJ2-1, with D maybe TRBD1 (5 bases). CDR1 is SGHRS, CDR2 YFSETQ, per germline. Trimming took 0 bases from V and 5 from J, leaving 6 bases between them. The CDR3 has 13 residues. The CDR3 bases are TGCGCCAGCAGCTTGGAAGGGGACAATGAGCAGTTCTTC. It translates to CASSLEGDNEQFF.

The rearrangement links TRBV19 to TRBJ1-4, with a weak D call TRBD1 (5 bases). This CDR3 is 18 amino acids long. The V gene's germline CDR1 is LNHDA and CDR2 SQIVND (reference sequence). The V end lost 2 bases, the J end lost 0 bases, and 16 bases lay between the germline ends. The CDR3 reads CASSIFLQVPATNEKLFF. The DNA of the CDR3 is TGTGCCAGTAGTATATTCTTACAGGTACCTGCAACTAATGAAAAACTGTTTTTT.

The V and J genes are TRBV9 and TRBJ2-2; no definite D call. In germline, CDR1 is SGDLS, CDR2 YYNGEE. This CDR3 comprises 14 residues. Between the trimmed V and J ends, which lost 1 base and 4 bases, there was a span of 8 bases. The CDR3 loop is CASSVPDSTGELFF. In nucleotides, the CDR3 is TGTGCCAGCAGCGTACCAGATTCCACCGGGGAGCTGTTTTTT.

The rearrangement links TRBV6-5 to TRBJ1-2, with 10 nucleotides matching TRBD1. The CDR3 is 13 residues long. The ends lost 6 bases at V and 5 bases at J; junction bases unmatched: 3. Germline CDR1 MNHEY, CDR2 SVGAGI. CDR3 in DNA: TGTGCCAGCAGAGGGACAGGGGCATATGGCTACACCTTC. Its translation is CASRGTGAYGYTF.

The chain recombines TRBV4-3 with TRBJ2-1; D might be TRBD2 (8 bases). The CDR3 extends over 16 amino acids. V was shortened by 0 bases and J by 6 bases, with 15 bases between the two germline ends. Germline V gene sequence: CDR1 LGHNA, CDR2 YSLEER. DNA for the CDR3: TGCGCCAGCAGCCAAGATCCGGGAGGGGGCCGCAATGAGCAGTTCTTC. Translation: CASSQDPGGGRNEQFF.

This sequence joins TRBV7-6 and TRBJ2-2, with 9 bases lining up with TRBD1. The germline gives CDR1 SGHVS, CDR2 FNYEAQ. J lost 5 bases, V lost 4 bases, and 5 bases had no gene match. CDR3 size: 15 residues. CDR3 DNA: TGTGCCAGCAGCTCCGGGACAGGGCCTACCGGGGAGCTGTTTTTT. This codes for CASSSGTGPTGELFF. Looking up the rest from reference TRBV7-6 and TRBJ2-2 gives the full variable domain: GAGVSQSPRYKVTKRGQDVALRCDPISGHVSLYWYRQALGQGPEFLTYFNYEAQQDKSGLPNDRFSAERPEGSISTLTIQRTEQRDSAMYRCASSSGTGPTGELFFGEGSRLTVL.

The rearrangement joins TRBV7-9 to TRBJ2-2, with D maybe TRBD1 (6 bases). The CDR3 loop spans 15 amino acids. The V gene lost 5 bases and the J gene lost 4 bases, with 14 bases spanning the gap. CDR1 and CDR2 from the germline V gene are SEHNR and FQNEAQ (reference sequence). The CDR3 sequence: CASSIRIRGTGELFF. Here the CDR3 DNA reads TGTGCCAGCAGCATAAGAATCAGGGGCACCGGGGAGCTGTTTTTT.

The CDR3 loop is CASSDDGGNEQFF. CDR3 in DNA: TGCGCCAGCAGTGACGACGGGGGAAATGAGCAGTTCTTC. The chain is built from TRBV5-1 and TRBJ2-1, with D possibly matching TRBD2 (6 bases). Germline CDR1 reads SGHRS; CDR2 reads YFSETQ. Trimming took 5 bases from V and 7 from J, leaving 13 bases between them. This CDR3 spans 13 amino acids.